The 31 T cell receptor beta chains listed next were all sequenced from one sample in a study of a mutant IDH1 vaccine in newly diagnosed glioma. Their antigens remain unidentified. Time point in this sample: week 35, safety follow-up. In the vaccine, a single dose held 300 ug of the mutant IDH1 20-mer peptide, along with topical imiquimod. Assay: immunoSEQ multiplex PCR; the TCRdb copy retains only in-frame clones and omits some. Of about 56,000 clones listed, 80% to 90% are singletons. The source was PBMCs, collected from a glioma patient whose treatment included an IDH1 peptide vaccine. The receptors stem from a man aged 35 to 55 with glioma.

The V gene is TRBV5-1, the J gene TRBJ2-5, with D unclear. This CDR3 spans 13 amino acids. Germline V gene sequence: CDR1 SGHRS, CDR2 YFSETQ. The ends were cut back, 3 bases at V and 4 bases at J, with 10 bases in the middle. The CDR3 DNA reads TGCGCCAGCAGCTCCTACAGAGGAGAGACCCAGTACTTC. It encodes CASSSYRGETQYF.

V usage is TRBV27 and J usage is TRBJ2-2; 10 positions match TRBD2. With V trimmed by 6 bases and J by 4 bases, 5 bases remained unmatched. The CDR3 runs to 15 residues. Germline V lookup: CDR1 MNHEY, CDR2 SMNVEV (reference sequence). DNA for the CDR3: TGTGCCAGCAGCTTCAGCGGGAGGGCCACCGGGGAGCTGTTTTTT. Protein: CASSFSGRATGELFF.

The V call is TRBV7-2, the J call TRBJ2-7, with TRBD2 as a possible D gene (6 bases). Trimming removed 1 base at V and 3 bases at J, with 10 bases between. In germline, CDR1 is SGHTA, CDR2 FQGNSA. The CDR3 runs 14 residues. The CDR3 DNA reads as TGTGCCAGCAGCTTAGAACGGGACTTCTACGAGCAGTACTTC. Residues: CASSLERDFYEQYF.

The chain employs TRBV7-2 and TRBJ1-2; D is possibly TRBD1 (5 bases). CDR3 length equals 16 residues. Germline CDR1 and CDR2: SGHTA and FQGNSA. The germline V and J ends were trimmed by 4 bases and 3 bases, with 18 bases remaining between them. The CDR3 protein is CASSSAGGAPYYGYTF. CDR3 coding DNA: TGTGCCAGCAGCTCGGCCGGCGGGGCCCCGTACTATGGCTACACCTTC.

This chain connects TRBV2 to TRBJ1-2; tentative D call: TRBD1 (5 bases). Between the trimmed V and J ends, which lost 5 bases and 0 bases, there was a span of 13 bases. The CDR3 has 15 residues. Germline CDR1 and CDR2: SNHLY and FYNNEI. CDR3 in DNA: TGTGCCAGCAGTAATCGACAGAGGACTAACTATGGCTACACCTTC. As protein: CASSNRQRTNYGYTF.

The J gene is TRBJ2-2, the V gene TRBV6-5, with D possibly being TRBD2 (6 bases). This CDR3 contains 15 residues. The germline CDR1 and CDR2 sequences are MNHEY and SVGAGI. Trimming stripped 8 bases from V and 5 bases from J, with 18 bases between. The CDR3 sequence is CASFQTGEVTGELFF. The CDR3 DNA reads as TGTGCCAGCTTTCAGACGGGGGAAGTTACCGGGGAGCTGTTTTTT.

The chain carries TRBV5-1 and TRBJ2-1; perhaps TRBD2 as D (6 bases). Trimming left V 4 bases short and J 5 bases short, with 13 bases between. The germline V gene has CDR1 SGHRS and CDR2 YFSETQ. This CDR3 has 14 amino acids. CDR3 DNA sequence: TGCGCCAGCAGCCCACAAACTAGCAACAATGAGCAGTTCTTC. This encodes CASSPQTSNNEQFF.

The rearrangement links TRBV5-1 to TRBJ1-2; perhaps TRBD1 as D (6 bases). Germline CDR1 reads SGHRS; CDR2 reads YFSETQ. This CDR3 region has 15 residues. The ends were cut back, 0 bases at V and 7 bases at J, with 16 bases in the middle. CDR3 nucleotide sequence: TGCGCCAGCAGCTTGGGTGCTACGGGGGCGAGTGGCTACACCTTC. Its protein is CASSLGATGASGYTF.

This sequence joins TRBV19 and TRBJ2-5; TRBD1 aligns across 11 bases. CDR3 length: 13 amino acids. Germline V gene data show CDR1 as LNHDA and CDR2 as SQIVND (reference sequence). The V and J ends lost 7 bases and 5 bases, in that order; junction bases with no gene match: 3. DNA for the CDR3: TGTGCCAGTAAGGGACAGGGGGTCGAGACCCAGTACTTC. It specifies CASKGQGVETQYF.

The chain carries TRBV6-1 and TRBJ2-7; D call uncertain. Looked up from germline, CDR1 is MNHNS and CDR2 is SASEGT. The V end was cut by 5 bases, the J end by 3 bases, with 5 bases between. The CDR3 runs to 11 residues. CDR3 residues: CASSYVYEQYF. The CDR3 DNA follows: TGTGCCAGCAGTTATGTCTACGAGCAGTACTTC.

The chain has TRBV11-2 and TRBJ2-5; 7 bases fit TRBD2. The CDR3 has 14 amino acids. V was clipped by 8 bases and J by 4 bases; unmatched bases: 10. CDR1 is SGHAT, CDR2 FQNNGV, per germline. CDR3 coding DNA: TGTGCCAGCGCACCTTTGTCTAGCGGAGAGACCCAGTACTTC. Its translation: CASAPLSSGETQYF. Combining the CDR3 with reference TRBV11-2 and TRBJ2-5 gives the whole variable domain EAGVAQSPRYKIIEKRQSVAFWCNPISGHATLYWYQQILGQGPKLLIQFQNNGVVDDSQLPKDRFSAERLKGVDSTLKIQPAKLEDSAVYLCASAPLSSGETQYFGPGTRLLVL.

V is TRBV9 and J is TRBJ2-3; 11 bases fit TRBD2. V trimming: 0 bases; J trimming: 6 bases; junction bases outside the gene matches: 3. Looked up from germline, CDR1 is SGDLS and CDR2 is YYNGEE. CDR3 length equals 15 residues. CDR3 sequence (DNA): TGTGCCAGCAGCGTAGCACTAGCGGGAGTGGATACGCAGTATTTT. This gives the protein CASSVALAGVDTQYF.

The chain recombines TRBV7-9 with TRBJ2-7; D may be TRBD2 (5 bases). The CDR3 extends over 13 amino acids. Trimming took 1 base from V and 6 from J, leaving 10 bases between them. From germline, CDR1 is SEHNR and CDR2 FQNEAQ (reference sequence). The CDR3 region has the DNA TGTGCCAGCAGCTTAGTTGTTGGAGGCGAGCAGTACTTC. It encodes CASSLVVGGEQYF.

CDR3 sequence reads: CASSPVGVAGGDTQYF. The CDR3 nucleotides are TGTGCCAGCTCACCGGTAGGAGTAGCGGGAGGAGATACGCAGTATTTT. V is TRBV18 and J is TRBJ2-3, with 10 bases identical to TRBD2. Germline lookup yields CDR1 KGHSH and CDR2 LQKENI. J lost 5 bases, V lost 3 bases, and 8 bases had no gene match. The CDR3 covers 16 residues.

This chain uses TRBV5-4 with TRBJ2-2; 7 nucleotides align to TRBD2. J was trimmed by 1 base and V by 7 bases; bases with no gene match: 7. This CDR3 spans 15 amino acids. Germline V gives CDR1 SGHNT, CDR2 YYREEE (reference sequence). Here the CDR3 reads CASAFGLGNTGELFF. The DNA of the CDR3 is TGTGCCAGCGCCTTTGGACTAGGGAACACCGGGGAGCTGTTTTTT.

This rearrangement joins TRBV5-4 to TRBJ2-1, with D tentatively TRBD2 (6 bases). The germline gives CDR1 SGHNT, CDR2 YYREEE (reference sequence). Trimming stripped 4 bases from V and 1 base from J, with 12 bases between. The CDR3 totals 15 residues. CDR3 sequence: CASSTRAGSYNEQFF. In nucleotides, the CDR3 is TGTGCCAGCAGCACTCGAGCGGGTTCCTACAATGAGCAGTTCTTC.

The rearrangement joins TRBV18 to TRBJ2-7, with 11 bases matching TRBD2. Losses at the gene ends were 6 bases for V and 3 bases for J; bases not matched to a gene: 4. Germline V lookup: CDR1 KGHSH, CDR2 LQKENI. The length of the CDR3 is 14 residues. The chain's CDR3 is CASSPTSGNYEQYF. The CDR3 region has the DNA TGTGCCAGCTCCCCGACTAGCGGGAACTACGAGCAGTACTTC.

The chain uses TRBV6-5 and TRBJ2-5; D is unresolved. CDR3 length: 13 residues. The V gene lost 6 bases and the J gene lost 5 bases, with 13 bases spanning the gap. CDR1 and CDR2 (germline): MNHEY, SVGAGI. The CDR3 bases are TGTGCCAGCAGCAGGTCATCCCGGGAGACCCAGTACTTC. Translating gives CASSRSSRETQYF.

The genes are TRBV28 and TRBJ2-6, with a tentative D call TRBD2 (5 bases). V lost 6 bases, J lost 4 bases, and 13 bases lay in between. Germline V lookup: CDR1 MDHEN, CDR2 SYDVKM. The CDR3 contains 15 residues. The DNA for the CDR3 is TGTGCCAGCAGACCTAGACTACTAGGGGCCAACGTCCTGACTTTC. Protein: CASRPRLLGANVLTF.

This chain connects TRBV15 to TRBJ2-7; 9 bases are a match to TRBD1. The junction had 7 bases not matched to a gene; V was cut back by 4 bases and J by 6 bases. CDR1 and CDR2 from the germline V gene are LNHNV and YYDKDF (reference sequence). This CDR3 contains 14 residues. CDR3 loop: CATSKGRQGVEQYF. Here the CDR3 DNA reads TGTGCCACCAGCAAAGGACGACAGGGGGTCGAGCAGTACTTC.

J is TRBJ1-5 and V is TRBV4-3; 10 bases agree with TRBD1. Trimming cost V 4 bases and J 0 bases; bases outside gene matches: 9. Germline V gives CDR1 LGHNA, CDR2 YSLEER. This CDR3 region has 18 residues. CDR3 nucleotide sequence: TGCGCCAGCAGCCCAAGCAGGACAGGGGGGAGTAGCAATCAGCCCCAGCATTTT. Its translation: CASSPSRTGGSSNQPQHF.

This clone has a handful of counts. CDR3 sequence reads: CATSIDRGNTEAFF. The CDR3 DNA follows: TGTGCCACCAGCATCGACAGGGGGAACACTGAAGCTTTCTTT. The V gene is TRBV15, the J gene TRBJ1-1, with 8 bases that match TRBD1. The CDR3 is 14 amino acids. Losses at the gene ends were 4 bases for V and 1 base for J; bases not matched to a gene: 2. CDR1 LNHNV and CDR2 YYDKDF come from the germline V gene (reference sequence).

This chain joins TRBV9 and TRBJ2-2, with D tentatively TRBD2 (7 bases). This CDR3 comprises 17 residues. V lost 2 bases and J lost 0, with 14 bases in between. Germline CDR1 SGDLS, CDR2 YYNGEE. CDR3 sequence (DNA): TGTGCCAGCAGCGTCATGGGGGGGGGCGCGAACACCGGGGAGCTGTTTTTT. This codes for CASSVMGGGANTGELFF.

This chain uses TRBV19 with TRBJ2-7; D is ambiguous. The CDR3 extends over 18 amino acids. Germline values: CDR1 LNHDA, CDR2 SQIVND (reference sequence). V was pared by 2 bases and J by 2 bases, with 22 bases between. This CDR3 reads CASSIIFGRNSVTYEQYF. CDR3 in DNA: TGTGCCAGTAGTATAATTTTTGGCAGGAACTCGGTAACCTACGAGCAGTACTTC.

This clone was seen a single time. The CDR3 region is CASSYSDSGTGNTIYF. The DNA for the CDR3 is TGTGCCAGCAGTTACTCAGACAGTGGCACTGGAAACACCATATATTTT. The rearrangement joins TRBV6-6 to TRBJ1-3, with D possibly TRBD1 on 5 matching bases. This CDR3 contains 16 residues. V dropped 0 bases and J dropped 2 bases, with 11 bases sitting between them. The germline CDR1 and CDR2 sequences are MNHNY and SVGAGI (reference sequence).

The chain has TRBV5-1 and TRBJ2-1; the D is unclear. This CDR3 is 15 amino acids long. Germline values: CDR1 SGHRS, CDR2 YFSETQ. Trimming cost V 7 bases and J 8 bases, with 22 bases left between them. The CDR3 sequence is CASALGWGSSHEQFF. The CDR3 bases are TGCGCCAGCGCCCTGGGGTGGGGTAGCTCACATGAGCAGTTCTTC.

This clone was recorded once. The rearrangement uses TRBV18 and TRBJ1-2; 11 positions match TRBD1. The CDR3 has 15 residues. CDR1 and CDR2 from the germline V gene are KGHSH and LQKENI. J gave up 8 bases and V 4 bases, and 9 bases lay outside the gene matches. The CDR3: CASSLTPGTGGGYTF. In DNA form, the CDR3 reads TGTGCCAGCTCACTGACCCCCGGGACAGGGGGAGGCTACACCTTC.

This sequence joins TRBV9 and TRBJ1-4; 8 bases agree with TRBD1. The J segment lost 7 bases and the V segment lost 0 bases, leaving 5 bases of the junction unmatched. The germline V gene encodes CDR1 SGDLS and CDR2 YYNGEE. There are 15 residues in the CDR3. This CDR3 is CASSVDGQGREKLFF. In DNA form, the CDR3 reads TGTGCCAGCAGCGTAGATGGACAGGGACGTGAAAAACTGTTTTTT.

This clone was seen a single time. This chain connects TRBV29-1 to TRBJ1-1, with 7 bases fitting TRBD1. The CDR3 length is 13 residues. J was trimmed by 5 bases and V by 7 bases; bases with no gene match: 10. Germline-derived CDR1 and CDR2 are SQVTM and ANQGSEA. The CDR3 DNA reads as TGCAGCGCCATGGTGCAGGGGGGGACTGAAGCTTTCTTT. It codes for CSAMVQGGTEAFF.

The rearrangement joins TRBV29-1 to TRBJ2-3; 7 positions agree with TRBD1. Per the germline V gene, CDR1 is SQVTM and CDR2 is ANQGSEA. Trimming removed 8 bases from V and 3 bases from J; junction bases left unmatched: 5. The CDR3 length is 12 residues. CDR3 residues: CSIRQGTDTQYF. The CDR3 nucleotides read TGCAGCATAAGACAGGGAACAGATACGCAGTATTTT.

V is TRBV27 and J is TRBJ1-1, with D possibly being TRBD1 (5 bases). The CDR3 has 12 amino acids. Germline lookup yields CDR1 MNHEY and CDR2 SMNVEV (reference sequence). Trimming cost V 3 bases and J 8 bases, with 10 bases left between them. The CDR3 reads CASSLRGSEAFF. For the CDR3, the DNA is TGTGCCAGCAGTTTGAGGGGCAGCGAAGCTTTCTTT.